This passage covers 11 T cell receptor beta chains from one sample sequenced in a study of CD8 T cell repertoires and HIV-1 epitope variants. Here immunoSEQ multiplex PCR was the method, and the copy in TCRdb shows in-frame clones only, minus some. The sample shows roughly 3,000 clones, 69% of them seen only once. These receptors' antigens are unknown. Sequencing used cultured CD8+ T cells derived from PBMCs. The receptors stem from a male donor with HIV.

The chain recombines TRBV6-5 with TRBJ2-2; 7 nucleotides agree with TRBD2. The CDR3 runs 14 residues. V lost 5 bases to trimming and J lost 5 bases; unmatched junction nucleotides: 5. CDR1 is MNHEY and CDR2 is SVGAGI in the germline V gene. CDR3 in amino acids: CASSAQGGTGELFF. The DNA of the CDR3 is TGTGCCAGCAGTGCCCAGGGAGGGACCGGGGAGCTGTTTTTT.

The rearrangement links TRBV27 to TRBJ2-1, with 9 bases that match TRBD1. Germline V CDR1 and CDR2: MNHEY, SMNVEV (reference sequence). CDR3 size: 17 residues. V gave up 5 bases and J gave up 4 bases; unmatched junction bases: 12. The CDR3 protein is CASSHPSGTGSYNEQFF. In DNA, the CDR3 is TGTGCCAGCAGTCACCCTTCCGGGACAGGGAGTTACAATGAGCAGTTCTTC.

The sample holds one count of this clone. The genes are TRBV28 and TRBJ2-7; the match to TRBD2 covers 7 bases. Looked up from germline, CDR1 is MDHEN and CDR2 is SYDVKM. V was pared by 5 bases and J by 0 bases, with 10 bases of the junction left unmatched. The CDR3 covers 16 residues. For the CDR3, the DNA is TGTGCCAGCAGTCTCCCCGACAAGCGGGACTCCTACGAGCAGTACTTC. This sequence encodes CASSLPDKRDSYEQYF.

The CDR3 region has the DNA TGTGCCAGCAGTTACGGGGGCAGGGGTTATGATGAGCAGTTCTTC. This encodes CASSYGGRGYDEQFF. The chain couples TRBV6-5 to TRBJ2-1; a possible D gene is TRBD1 (6 bases). Deletions cut 2 bases from V and 8 bases from J, with 16 bases between. CDR1 is MNHEY and CDR2 is SVGAGI in the germline V gene. CDR3 length: 15 amino acids.

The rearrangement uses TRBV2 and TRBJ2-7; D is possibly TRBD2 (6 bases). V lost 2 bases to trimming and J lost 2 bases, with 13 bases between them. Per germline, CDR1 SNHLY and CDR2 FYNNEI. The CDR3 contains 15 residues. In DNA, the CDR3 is TGTGCCAGCAGTGAATTTGGGGGGTTGGCCTACGAGCAGTACTTC. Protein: CASSEFGGLAYEQYF.

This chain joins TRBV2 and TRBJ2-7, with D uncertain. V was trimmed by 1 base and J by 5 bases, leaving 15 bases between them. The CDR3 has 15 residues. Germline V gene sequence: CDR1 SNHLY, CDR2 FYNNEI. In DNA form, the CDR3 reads TGTGCCAGCAGTGAAGATGTTGGCGACTTTCACGAGCAGTACTTC. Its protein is CASSEDVGDFHEQYF. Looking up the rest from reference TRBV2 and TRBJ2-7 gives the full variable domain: EPEVTQTPSHQVTQMGQEVILRCVPISNHLYFYWYRQILGQKVEFLVSFYNNEISEKSEIFDDQFSVERPDGSNFTLKIRSTKLEDSAMYFCASSEDVGDFHEQYFGPGTRLTVT.

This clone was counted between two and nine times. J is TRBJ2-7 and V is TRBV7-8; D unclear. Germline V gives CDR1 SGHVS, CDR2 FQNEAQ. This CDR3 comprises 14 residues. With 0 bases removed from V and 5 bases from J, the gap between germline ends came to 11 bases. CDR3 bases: TGTGCCAGCAGCTTAGCGAGTCGGCAGAACGAGCAGTACTTC. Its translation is CASSLASRQNEQYF.

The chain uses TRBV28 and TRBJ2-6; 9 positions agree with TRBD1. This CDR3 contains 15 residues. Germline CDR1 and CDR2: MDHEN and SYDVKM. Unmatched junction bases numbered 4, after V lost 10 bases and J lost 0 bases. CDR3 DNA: TGTGCCACCGGGACAGGGTCCTCTGGGGCCAACGTCCTGACTTTC. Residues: CATGTGSSGANVLTF.

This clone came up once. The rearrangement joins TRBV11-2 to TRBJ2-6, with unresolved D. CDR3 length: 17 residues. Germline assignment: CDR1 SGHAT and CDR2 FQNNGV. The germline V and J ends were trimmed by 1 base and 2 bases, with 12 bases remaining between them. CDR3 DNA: TGTGCCAGCAGCTTAGGATGGTCGTCGGCTGGGGCCAACGTCCTGACTTTC. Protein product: CASSLGWSSAGANVLTF.

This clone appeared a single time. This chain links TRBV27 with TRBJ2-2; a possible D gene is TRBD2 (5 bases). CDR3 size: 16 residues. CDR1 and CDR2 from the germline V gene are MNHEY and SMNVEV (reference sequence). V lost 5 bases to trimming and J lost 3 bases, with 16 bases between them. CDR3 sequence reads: CASSHGLSAYTGELFF. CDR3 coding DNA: TGTGCCAGCAGTCATGGACTTTCAGCCTACACCGGGGAGCTGTTTTTT.

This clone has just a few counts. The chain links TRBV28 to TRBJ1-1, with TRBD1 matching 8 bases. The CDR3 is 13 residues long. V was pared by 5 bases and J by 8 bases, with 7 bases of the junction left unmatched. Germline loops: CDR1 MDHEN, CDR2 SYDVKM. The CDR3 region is CASSPIGTGEAFF. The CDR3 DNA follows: TGTGCCAGCAGTCCCATTGGGACAGGAGAAGCTTTCTTT.